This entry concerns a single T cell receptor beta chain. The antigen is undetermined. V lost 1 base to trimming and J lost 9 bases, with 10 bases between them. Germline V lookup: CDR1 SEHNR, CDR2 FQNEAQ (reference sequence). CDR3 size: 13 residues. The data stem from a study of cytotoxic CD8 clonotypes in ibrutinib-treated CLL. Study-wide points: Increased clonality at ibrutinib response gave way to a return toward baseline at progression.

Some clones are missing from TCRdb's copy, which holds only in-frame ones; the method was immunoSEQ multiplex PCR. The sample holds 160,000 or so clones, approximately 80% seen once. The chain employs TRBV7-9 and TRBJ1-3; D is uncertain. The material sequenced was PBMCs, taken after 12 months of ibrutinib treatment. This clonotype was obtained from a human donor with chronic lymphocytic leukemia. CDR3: CASSLDRRATIYF. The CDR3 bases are TGTGCCAGCAGCTTAGACCGCCGCGCCACCATATATTTT. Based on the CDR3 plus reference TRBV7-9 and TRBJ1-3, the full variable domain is DTGVSQNPRHKITKRGQNVTFRCDPISEHNRLYWYRQTLGQGPEFLTYFQNEAQLEKSRLLSDRFSAERPKGSFSTLEIQRTEQGDSAMYLCASSLDRRATIYFGEGSWLTVV.